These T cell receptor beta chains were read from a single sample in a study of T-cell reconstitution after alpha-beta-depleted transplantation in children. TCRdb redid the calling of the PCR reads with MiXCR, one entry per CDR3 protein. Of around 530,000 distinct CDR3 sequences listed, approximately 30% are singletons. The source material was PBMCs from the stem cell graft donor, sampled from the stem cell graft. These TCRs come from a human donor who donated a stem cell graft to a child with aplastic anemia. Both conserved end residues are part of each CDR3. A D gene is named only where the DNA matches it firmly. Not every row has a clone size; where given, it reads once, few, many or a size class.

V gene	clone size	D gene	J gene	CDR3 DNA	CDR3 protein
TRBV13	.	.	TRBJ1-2	TGTGCCAGCAGCGGGGAGACAGCAAGAGTGGAGGGCTACACCTTC	CASSGETARVEGYTF
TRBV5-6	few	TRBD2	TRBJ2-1	TGTGCCAGCAGCTTGGTGGCTAGCGGAAGGGAGCAGTTCTTC	CASSLVASGREQFF
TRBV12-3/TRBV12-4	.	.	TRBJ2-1	TGTGCCAGCAGACTCGGAGCGGATGAGCAGTTCTTC	CASRLGADEQFF
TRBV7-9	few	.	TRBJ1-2	TGTGCCAGCAGCTTAGAGACAGCTGGCTACACCTTC	CASSLETAGYTF
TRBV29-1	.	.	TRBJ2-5	TGCAGCGTGGAGGAAGAGACCCAGTACTTC	CSVEEETQYF
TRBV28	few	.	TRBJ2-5	TGTGCCAGCAGTCAGTCCCAAGAGACCCAGTACTTC	CASSQSQETQYF
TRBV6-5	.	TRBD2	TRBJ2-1	TGTGCCAGCAGTTACGCGACTAGCGGGAGTTCCAATGAGCAGTTCTTC	CASSYATSGSSNEQFF
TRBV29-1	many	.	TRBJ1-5	TGCAGCGTTGGACAGACCAATCAGCCCCAGCATTTT	CSVGQTNQPQHF
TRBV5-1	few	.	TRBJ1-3	TGCGCCAGCAGCGCCGGTTGGCTCCCCTCTGGAAACACCATATATTTT	CASSAGWLPSGNTIYF
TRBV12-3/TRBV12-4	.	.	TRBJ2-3	TGTGCCAGCAGTTTATTCGCTACAGACACAGATACGCAGTATTTT	CASSLFATDTDTQYF
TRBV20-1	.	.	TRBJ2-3	TGCAGTGCTAGTCGGGCAGGGACCACAGATACGCAGTATTTT	CSASRAGTTDTQYF
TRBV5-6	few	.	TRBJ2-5	TGTGCCAGCAGCTCCCGGACGGTTTACCAAGAGACCCAGTACTTC	CASSSRTVYQETQYF
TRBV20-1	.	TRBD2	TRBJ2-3	TGCAGTGCTCCAGGGAGGGGAACAGATACGCAGTATTTT	CSAPGRGTDTQYF
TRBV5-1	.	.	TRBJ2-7	TGCGCCAGCAGGTTCCGGGACACGGACGAGCAGTACTTC	CASRFRDTDEQYF
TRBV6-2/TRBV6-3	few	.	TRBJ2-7	TGTGCCAGCGGGGGCGAGGTGCCTACGTACGAGCAGTACTTC	CASGGEVPTYEQYF
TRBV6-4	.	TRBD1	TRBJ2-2	TGTGCCAGCAGTAATGGGACAGGGGTCAACACCGGGGAGCTGTTTTTT	CASSNGTGVNTGELFF